This T cell receptor beta chain was sequenced in a study of Graves' ophthalmopathy and Graves' hyperthyroidism. Study details: Stable hyperthyroidism meant no progression to ophthalmopathy within 18 months of follow-up.

V trimming: 1 base; J trimming: 15 bases; junction bases outside the gene matches: 12. There are 15 residues in the CDR3. Germline V gene data show CDR1 as MNHNY and CDR2 as SVGAGI (reference sequence). For repertoire sequencing, the TCR beta CDR3 regions were amplified from RNA transcripts. Second-round multiplex PCR came after first-round RT-PCR with HTBI primers. TCRdb analysed the multiplex PCR reads with MiXCR anew, one entry per CDR3 protein. The sample contains over a million distinct CDR3 sequences, approximately 35% of which appear only once. The rearrangement uses TRBV6-6 and TRBJ2-2; 9 nucleotides align to TRBD2. Sequencing used peripheral blood or thyroid tissue (not recorded which). The receptor's source is an adult man with Graves' hyperthyroidism. The CDR3 loop reads CASSYYGGRATGMFF. CDR3 in DNA: TGTGCCAGCAGTTACTATGGCGGGAGGGCTACCGGGATGTTTTTT.